This T cell receptor (beta chain) comes out of a study of identical twins. TCRdb re-called the 5' RACE reads through MiXCR, storing one row per CDR3 protein. This table holds approximately 620,000 distinct CDR3 sequences, around 8.6% found once. This CDR3 region has 16 residues. With 6 bases removed from V and 4 bases from J, the gap between germline ends came to 22 bases. The germline CDR1 and CDR2 sequences are SQVTM and ANQGSEA. Only a few counts were recorded for this clonotype. The sample was also linked to a second study, of yellow fever vaccine responses in identical twins. As that report states: Twins' vaccine T cell responses reportedly seemed partly convergent and partly personalized.

This clonotype was sampled from a woman between 18 and 30 years old in good health. V usage is TRBV29-1 and J usage is TRBJ2-1; no clear D gene. Sequences were obtained from PBMCs. CDR3 region: CSVPLVRPDLYNEQFF. As DNA, the CDR3 is TGCAGCGTCCCCTTAGTTCGGCCCGACTTATACAATGAGCAGTTCTTC.